This passage covers 31 T cell receptor beta chains from one sample sequenced in a study of T cells in Graves' hyperthyroidism and ophthalmopathy. Template material for amplifying TCR beta CDR3 regions consisted of RNA transcripts. The HTBI primer set drove a first-round RT-PCR of the TCR CDR3. TCRdb reanalysed the multiplex PCR reads using MiXCR and keeps one entry per CDR3 protein. The sample contains under 400,000 distinct CDR3 sequences, 13% of which appear only once. The sample comprised blood. These receptors were taken from a woman between 18 and 29 years old with Graves' hyperthyroidism.

In its sample, this clonotype was seen many times. This chain links TRBV6-1 with TRBJ1-5; D not resolved. CDR1 MNHNS and CDR2 SASEGT come from the germline V gene. The CDR3 consists of 14 residues. Deletions cut 1 base from V and 1 base from J, with 5 bases between. CDR3 sequence: CASSEDQSNQPQHF. The CDR3 DNA is TGTGCCAGCAGTGAAGACCAAAGCAATCAGCCCCAGCATTTT.

The table lists this clonotype with many counts. The rearrangement joins TRBV28 to TRBJ1-2; 11 bases are shared with TRBD1. The CDR3 has 14 residues. V shed 4 bases and J 7 bases; nucleotides not matched to a gene: 5. The germline V gene has CDR1 MDHEN and CDR2 SYDVKM. CDR3 sequence (DNA): TGTGCCAGCAGTTCCGGACAGGGGGCCACTGGCTACACCTTC. The encoded protein is CASSSGQGATGYTF.

This clonotype showed up just a few times. The V call is TRBV4-1, the J call TRBJ1-1, with TRBD1 as a possible D gene (5 bases). CDR1 is MGHRA, CDR2 YSYEKL, per germline. The CDR3 totals 17 residues. V was pared by 2 bases and J by 4 bases, with 20 bases between. Written as DNA, the CDR3 is TGCGCCAGCAGCCAATATTCGACTGGGACGGTGGGCACTGAAGCTTTCTTT. This encodes CASSQYSTGTVGTEAFF.

This clonotype was seen many times. The chain recombines TRBV4-1 with TRBJ2-7; D uncertain. There are 13 residues in the CDR3. V was cut by 5 bases and J by 3 bases, with 11 bases left in between. The germline V gene has CDR1 MGHRA and CDR2 YSYEKL. The CDR3 coding sequence is TGCGCCAGCAGCTCGGACGTATACTACGAGCAGTACTTC. This gives the protein CASSSDVYYEQYF.

This clonotype was detected ten times or more. The genes are TRBV6-2 or TRBV6-3 and TRBJ2-7; the D gene is possibly TRBD2 (5 bases). Germline V gene lookup returns CDR1 MNHEY and CDR2 SVGEGT. The ends were cut back, 2 bases at V and 7 bases at J, with 21 bases in the middle. The CDR3 spans 16 residues. CDR3 residues: CASSYPGQPPSGEQYF. CDR3 coding DNA: TGTGCCAGCAGTTACCCTGGCCAACCTCCGTCGGGGGAGCAGTACTTC.

This clonotype has at least ten counts. The chain employs TRBV3-1 and TRBJ2-3, with 10 positions matching TRBD2. CDR1 LGHDT and CDR2 YNNKEL come from the germline V gene (reference sequence). The CDR3 covers 16 residues. With V trimmed by 4 bases and J by 3 bases, 7 bases remained unmatched. Here the CDR3 reads CASSPLAGAVTDTQYF. The DNA for the CDR3 is TGTGCCAGCAGCCCTCTAGCGGGAGCCGTGACAGATACGCAGTATTTT.

In this sample, this clonotype turned up a few times. The CDR3 DNA reads TGTGCCCTGGCGGAGGGGGCGGGTTTTGAAGCTTTCTTT. It encodes CALAEGAGFEAFF. The rearrangement joins TRBV30 to TRBJ1-1; 7 bases map to TRBD1. CDR1 GTSNPN and CDR2 SVGIG come from the germline V gene (reference sequence). V shed 8 bases and J 7 bases; nucleotides not matched to a gene: 13. The CDR3 contains 13 residues.

This clonotype was detected a few times. The chain uses TRBV4-1 and TRBJ1-2; 10 bases map to TRBD1. The CDR3 length is 16 residues. Germline V gene sequence: CDR1 MGHRA, CDR2 YSYEKL. With V trimmed by 6 bases and J by 3 bases, 10 bases remained unmatched. CDR3 in DNA: TGCGCCAGCAGTCGAGGACTTGGACAGGGGGACTATGGCTACACCTTC. This codes for CASSRGLGQGDYGYTF.

This clonotype was picked up many times. This chain links TRBV7-8 with TRBJ1-5; weak D call: TRBD1 (5 bases). Trimming took off 4 bases at V and 2 bases at J, with 12 bases between the two ends. The CDR3 runs to 15 residues. Germline CDR1 and CDR2: SGHVS and FQNEAQ. CDR3 nucleotide sequence: TGTGCCAGCAGCTGGGGGGGGTCGGGCAATCAGCCCCAGCATTTT. It specifies CASSWGGSGNQPQHF.

This sequence joins TRBV5-4 and TRBJ2-3; D is unresolved. V gave up 5 bases and J gave up 3 bases, with 16 bases separating them. CDR3 length: 15 residues. Looked up from germline, CDR1 is SGHNT and CDR2 is YYREEE (reference sequence). The CDR3 nucleotides read TGTGCCAGCAGTCCCTATTCCGGCGGTACAGATACGCAGTATTTT. Translated, it gives CASSPYSGGTDTQYF.

This clonotype was observed at least ten times. The chain couples TRBV9 to TRBJ1-1, with 9 positions matching TRBD1. The CDR3 has 14 residues. V lost 3 bases to trimming and J lost 5 bases; unmatched junction nucleotides: 5. CDR1 SGDLS and CDR2 YYNGEE come from the germline V gene. CDR3 coding DNA: TGTGCCAGCAGCGGGGGACAGGGTGGGACTGAAGCTTTCTTT. Translation gives CASSGGQGGTEAFF.

This clonotype has ten or more counts. This chain joins TRBV2 and TRBJ2-1, with D tentatively TRBD2 (5 bases). Trimming shortened V by 8 bases and J by 0 bases, and 11 bases separated the two germline ends. The CDR3 has 14 residues. Germline V CDR1 and CDR2: SNHLY, FYNNEI. CDR3 sequence (DNA): TGTGCCAGCTATCGGGATAGCTCCTACAATGAGCAGTTCTTC. Translating gives CASYRDSSYNEQFF. Together with reference TRBV2 and TRBJ2-1, the CDR3 gives the full variable domain: EPEVTQTPSHQVTQMGQEVILRCVPISNHLYFYWYRQILGQKVEFLVSFYNNEISEKSEIFDDQFSVERPDGSNFTLKIRSTKLEDSAMYFCASYRDSSYNEQFFGPGTRLTVL.

As concerns this clonotype: This may arise from a read error, as a much more abundant clone is one base away. The rearrangement uses TRBV30 and TRBJ2-7; TRBD2 matches at 8 bases. The CDR3 has 14 amino acids. V shed 3 bases and J 7 bases; nucleotides not matched to a gene: 11. Germline V gene lookup returns CDR1 GTSNPN and CDR2 SVGIG (reference sequence). The CDR3 region has the DNA TGTGCCTGGAGGGTTGACCTAGCGGGCCGGGAGCAGTACTTC. It yields the protein CAWRVDLAGREQYF.

The rearrangement uses TRBV28 and TRBJ2-7, with 7 bases fitting TRBD1. CDR1 is MDHEN, CDR2 SYDVKM, per germline. The CDR3 is made up of 16 amino acids. The J segment lost 0 bases and the V segment lost 5 bases, leaving 10 bases of the junction unmatched. This CDR3 is CASSPPTGLSSYEQYF. In DNA form, the CDR3 reads TGTGCCAGCAGTCCTCCGACAGGGCTAAGCTCCTACGAGCAGTACTTC.

There are many counts of this clonotype. This rearrangement joins TRBV7-2 to TRBJ1-2; tentatively, D is TRBD1 (5 bases). Germline V CDR1 and CDR2: SGHTA, FQGNSA. The V and J ends lost 1 base and 8 bases respectively, with 20 bases between them. The CDR3 spans 16 residues. DNA for the CDR3: TGTGCCAGCAGCTTAGTTGGGCAGCAGGGAATTGGCGGCTACACCTTC. This translates into CASSLVGQQGIGGYTF.

This clonotype occurred many times. The rearrangement links TRBV24-1 to TRBJ1-1; no reliable D call. The CDR3 covers 13 residues. Trimming stripped 3 bases from V and 5 bases from J, with 9 bases between. Looked up from germline, CDR1 is KGHDR and CDR2 is SFDVKD. Here the CDR3 DNA reads TGTGCCACCAGTGATAGCGACGGGACTGAAGCTTTCTTT. It translates to CATSDSDGTEAFF.

This clonotype was detected many times. The rearrangement joins TRBV2 to TRBJ1-1; tentatively, D is TRBD1 (5 bases). The CDR3 runs 13 residues. The V gene's germline CDR1 is SNHLY and CDR2 FYNNEI. Trimming took 4 bases from V and 8 from J, leaving 14 bases between them. CDR3 DNA sequence: TGTGCCAGCAGTGGAGGGGTACGGTACGAAGCTTTCTTT. Its protein is CASSGGVRYEAFF.

This clonotype was recorded many times. J is TRBJ1-1 and V is TRBV28, with 8 bases aligning to TRBD1. The CDR3 sequence is 16 residues long. The junction had 15 bases not matched to a gene; V was cut back by 6 bases and J by 6 bases. The germline CDR1 and CDR2 sequences are MDHEN and SYDVKM. The CDR3 DNA follows: TGTGCCAGCAGCCCCACAGCAAGGACAGGGTACCCTGAAGCTTTCTTT. Amino acid sequence: CASSPTARTGYPEAFF.

This clonotype was seen repeatedly, ten times or more. The CDR3 reads CSADEAFF. The DNA of the CDR3 is TGCAGTGCCGATGAAGCTTTCTTT. This rearrangement joins TRBV20-1 to TRBJ1-1; D not certain. Trimming cost V 6 bases and J 7 bases, with 3 bases left between them. CDR3 size: 8 residues. CDR1 is DFQATT and CDR2 is SNEGSKA in the germline V gene (reference sequence).

This clonotype has at least ten counts. CDR3 bases: TGTGCCAGCAGCTTACTACGGGCCTTGGGCAGGGAGCAGTACTTC. This gives the protein CASSLLRALGREQYF. The chain links TRBV11-2 to TRBJ2-7; D is undetermined. CDR1 is SGHAT, CDR2 FQNNGV, per germline. Trimming took off 2 bases at V and 7 bases at J, with 18 bases between the two ends. The length of the CDR3 is 15 residues.

This clonotype appeared a few times. The chain couples TRBV4-1 to TRBJ2-3; TRBD2 agrees at 14 bases. Per germline, CDR1 MGHRA and CDR2 YSYEKL. The ends lost 0 bases at V and 1 base at J; junction bases unmatched: 6. The CDR3 length is 19 residues. In DNA, the CDR3 is TGCGCCAGCAGCCAAGATTACAGGGGACTAGCGGGAGGCACAGATACGCAGTATTTT. This translates into CASSQDYRGLAGGTDTQYF.

The chain has TRBV19 and TRBJ1-6; 9 bases line up with TRBD1. In germline, CDR1 is LNHDA, CDR2 SQIVND (reference sequence). This CDR3 comprises 17 residues. The V and J ends lost 6 bases and 10 bases, in that order; junction bases with no gene match: 16. CDR3 in amino acids: CASSPLVTGQGGSPLHF. The CDR3 DNA follows: TGTGCCAGTAGCCCCCTCGTTACGGGACAGGGAGGGTCACCCCTCCACTTT. Based on the CDR3 plus reference TRBV19 and TRBJ1-6, the full variable domain is DGGITQSPKYLFRKEGQNVTLSCEQNLNHDAMYWYRQDPGQGLRLIYYSQIVNDFQKGDIAEGYSVSREKKESFPLTVTSAQKNPTAFYLCASSPLVTGQGGSPLHFGNGTRLTVT.

In this sample, this clonotype turned up many times. A junction end diverges from the germline sequence, so it may reflect a read error. The CDR3 protein is CASTLGADTQYF. CDR3 in DNA: TGTGCCAGCACCTTAGGGGCAGATACGCAGTATTTT. The genes are TRBV7-9 and TRBJ2-3; tentative D call: TRBD1 (5 bases). Germline V gene lookup returns CDR1 SEHNR and CDR2 FQNEAQ (reference sequence). The CDR3 is 12 amino acids. Based on the CDR3 plus reference TRBV7-9 and TRBJ2-3, the full variable domain is DTGVSQNPRHKITKRGQNVTFRCDPISEHNRLYWYRQTLGQGPEFLTYFQNEAQLEKSRLLSDRFSAERPKGSFSTLEIQRTEQGDSAMYLCASTLGADTQYFGPGTRLTVL.

V usage is TRBV6-1 and J usage is TRBJ2-7; 9 bases line up with TRBD1. CDR1 and CDR2 (germline): MNHNS, SASEGT. After removal of 6 bases from V and 3 bases from J, the junction contained 6 bases not matched to a gene. This CDR3 has 14 residues. The CDR3 here is CASRAGTGFYEQYF. Written as DNA, the CDR3 is TGTGCCAGCAGAGCCGGGACAGGGTTCTACGAGCAGTACTTC.

This clonotype was counted between two and nine times. The gene calls are TRBV3-1 and TRBJ2-7; 7 bases are a match to TRBD1. V lost 0 bases, J lost 6 bases, and 5 bases stayed unmatched. The germline CDR1 and CDR2 sequences are LGHDT and YNNKEL (reference sequence). The length of the CDR3 is 14 residues. CDR3 bases: TGTGCCAGCAGCCAAGACACAGGGGCGGGCGAGCAGTACTTC. Residues: CASSQDTGAGEQYF.

This clonotype was picked up many times. The V gene is TRBV7-8, the J gene TRBJ2-7; tentative D call: TRBD2 (5 bases). The CDR3 extends over 14 amino acids. Germline CDR1 reads SGHVS; CDR2 reads FQNEAQ. The V gene lost 5 bases and the J gene lost 2 bases, with 13 bases spanning the gap. This CDR3 reads CASSLLKEAYEQYF. The CDR3 DNA sequence: TGTGCCAGCAGCCTTCTGAAGGAGGCCTACGAGCAGTACTTC.

At least ten counts were recorded for this clonotype. The chain recombines TRBV6-1 with TRBJ2-2, with TRBD2 matching over 14 bases. Trimming removed 2 bases from V and 6 bases from J; junction bases left unmatched: 8. Per the germline V gene, CDR1 is MNHNS and CDR2 is SASEGT. The CDR3 spans 18 residues. Here the CDR3 DNA reads TGTGCCAGCAGTGAACAGGGACTAGCGGGGGCCGGGGCCGGGGAGCTGTTTTTT. Protein: CASSEQGLAGAGAGELFF.

This clonotype was found many times. CDR3 region: CASSLTGGVEQFF. In DNA form, the CDR3 reads TGTGCCAGCAGTTTGACAGGGGGCGTTGAGCAGTTCTTC. The V call is TRBV28, the J call TRBJ2-1; 10 bases line up with TRBD1. Looked up from germline, CDR1 is MDHEN and CDR2 is SYDVKM. This CDR3 comprises 13 residues. V gave up 3 bases and J gave up 9 bases; unmatched junction bases: 2.

Many counts were recorded for this clonotype. The chain uses TRBV20-1 and TRBJ2-7; D possibly matches TRBD1 or TRBD2 (5 bases each). V lost 2 bases and J 2 bases, leaving 13 bases between the germline ends. The V gene's germline CDR1 is DFQATT and CDR2 SNEGSKA (reference sequence). The length of the CDR3 is 14 residues. This chain's CDR3 is CSARSGRDPYEQYF. CDR3 coding DNA: TGCAGTGCTAGATCGGGCAGGGACCCCTACGAGCAGTACTTC.

At least ten counts were recorded for this clonotype. CDR3 in amino acids: CASSPPGAAGADEQFF. The CDR3 region has the DNA TGTGCCAGCAGTCCCCCCGGGGCAGCGGGAGCAGATGAGCAGTTCTTC. This sequence joins TRBV28 and TRBJ2-1; TRBD2 aligns across 8 bases. There are 16 residues in the CDR3. The V and J ends lost 5 bases and 8 bases, in that order; junction bases with no gene match: 14. Germline CDR1 is MDHEN and CDR2 is SYDVKM.

The table lists this clonotype with many counts. The chain combines TRBV27 with TRBJ2-6; TRBD2 is a possible D gene (5 bases). The CDR3 has 15 amino acids. CDR1 is MNHEY and CDR2 is SMNVEV in the germline V gene (reference sequence). Trimming removed 0 bases from V and 4 bases from J, with 7 bases in between. The CDR3 DNA sequence: TGTGCCAGCAGTTTATCAACGGGAGGGGCCAACGTCCTGACTTTC. Protein sequence: CASSLSTGGANVLTF.